Sequencing of this TCR beta chain was carried out in a study of identical twins. The study's findings and limits: Without tracking the same donors, conclusions rested on cross-sectional statistical analysis. Within twin pairs, the out-of-frame alpha sequences they shared showed excess low generation probability.

Trimming removed 8 bases at V and 1 base at J, with 11 bases between. This CDR3 spans 12 amino acids. In germline, CDR1 is DFQATT, CDR2 SNEGSKA (reference sequence). TCRdb re-derived calls from the 5' RACE reads in MiXCR, one entry per CDR3 protein. The data hold about 1.7 million distinct CDR3 sequences, with about 32% observed a single time. Details on this clonotype: As yet, its antigen is unknown.

The chain links TRBV20-1 to TRBJ1-2; TRBD1 is a possible D gene (6 bases). The TCR comes from a newborn girl in good health. The sample taken for sequencing was cord blood. The DNA of the CDR3 is TGCAGTTCTAACAGGGATAACTATGGCTACACCTTC. This translates into CSSNRDNYGYTF.